This TCR beta chain was profiled in a study of CXCR3-negative and CXCR3-positive naive CD8 T cells. With regard to this clonotype: Its antigen is as yet unknown.

Study results and limitations: For memory CD8+ cells diversity was much lower, but both naive subsets had comparably high diversity.

Preparation of TRB cDNA libraries relied on 5' RACE carrying UMI labels. TCRdb re-analyzed the 5' RACE reads; it lists each CDR3 protein once, without DNA. This sample's table has fewer than 95,000 distinct CDR3 sequences. The length of the CDR3 is 14 residues. Germline assignment: CDR1 KGHSH and CDR2 LQKENI. The sample consisted of naive CXCR3- CD8+ T cells from blood. As for subset: CD45RO-CCR7+CD27+CD95- naive CD8+ T cells lacking CXCR3 (TNR3-). The chain links TRBV18 to TRBJ2-2; TCRdb's D gene call, TRBD1, goes unchecked for lack of DNA. The receptor was derived from a human donor in good health. Some clones in this sample may be carry-over from other donors' samples. Here the CDR3 reads CASSQDRNTGELFF.